Presented here are 3 T cell receptor beta chains from one specimen sequenced in a study of identical twins. One entry per CDR3 protein, called by TCRdb with MiXCR from the 5' RACE reads. The sample lists 1.5 million or so distinct CDR3 sequences, roughly a third occurring once. The sequenced sample was cord blood. These receptor sequences come from a newborn girl in good health.

The table lists this clonotype with a few counts. The chain combines TRBV6-5 with TRBJ2-1; TRBD2 aligns across 15 bases. The CDR3 is made up of 16 amino acids. Per the germline V gene, CDR1 is MNHEY and CDR2 is SVGAGI. V was pared by 6 bases and J by 9 bases, with 9 bases of the junction left unmatched. For the CDR3, the DNA is TGTGCCAGCAGAGCCGGACTAGCGGGAGGGTCGAGTGAGCAGTTCTTC. As protein: CASRAGLAGGSSEQFF.

The CDR3 coding sequence is TGTGCCAGCAGCTTAAGAGGTTCTCGGACTAGCGTCACAGATACGCAGTATTTT. This encodes CASSLRGSRTSVTDTQYF. V and J are TRBV7-2 and TRBJ2-3; 9 bases are a match to TRBD2. Germline CDR1 SGHTA, CDR2 FQGNSA. This CDR3 has 18 amino acids. V gave up 2 bases and J gave up 2 bases; unmatched junction bases: 11.

This chain connects TRBV9 to TRBJ1-2, with 8 bases aligning to TRBD1. Germline CDR1 SGDLS, CDR2 YYNGEE. The V gene end was trimmed by 0 bases and the J gene end by 0 bases; junction bases not matched to a gene: 7. The CDR3 sequence is 17 residues long. CDR3 amino acids: CASSVEGRGRPNYGYTF. CDR3 coding DNA: TGTGCCAGCAGCGTAGAGGGCAGGGGGCGCCCTAACTATGGCTACACCTTC.